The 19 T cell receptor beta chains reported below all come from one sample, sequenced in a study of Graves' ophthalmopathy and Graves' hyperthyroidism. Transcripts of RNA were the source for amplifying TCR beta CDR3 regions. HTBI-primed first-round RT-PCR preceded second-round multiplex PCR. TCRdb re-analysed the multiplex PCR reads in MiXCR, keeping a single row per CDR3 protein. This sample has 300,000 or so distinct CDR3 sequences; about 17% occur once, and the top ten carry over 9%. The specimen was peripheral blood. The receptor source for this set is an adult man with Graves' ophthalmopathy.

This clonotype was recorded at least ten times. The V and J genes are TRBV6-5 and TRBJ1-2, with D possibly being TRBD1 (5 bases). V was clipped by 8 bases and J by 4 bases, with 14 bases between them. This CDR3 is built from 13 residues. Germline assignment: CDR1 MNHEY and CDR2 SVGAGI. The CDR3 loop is CASGVRGGYGYTF. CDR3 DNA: TGTGCCAGCGGGGTAAGGGGTGGCTATGGCTACACCTTC.

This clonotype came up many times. CDR3 nucleotide sequence: TGTGCCAGCAGCGATCAGCCTAACTATGGCTACACCTTC. Protein product: CASSDQPNYGYTF. This chain uses TRBV7-2 with TRBJ1-2, with no clear D. CDR1 and CDR2 from the germline V gene are SGHTA and FQGNSA. The CDR3 covers 13 residues. Trimming removed 5 bases at V and 0 bases at J, with 7 bases between. Full variable domain (remainder filled in from reference TRBV7-2 and TRBJ1-2): GAGVSQSPSNKVTEKGKDVELRCDPISGHTALYWYRQSLGQGLEFLIYFQGNSAPDKSGLPSDRFSAERTGGSVSTLTIQRTQQEDSAVYLCASSDQPNYGYTFGSGTRLTVV.

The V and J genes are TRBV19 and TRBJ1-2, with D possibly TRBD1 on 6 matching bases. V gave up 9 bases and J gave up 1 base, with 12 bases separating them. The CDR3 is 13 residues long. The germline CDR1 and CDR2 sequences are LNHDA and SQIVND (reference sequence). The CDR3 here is CASGGAVNYGYTF. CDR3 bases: TGTGCCAGCGGGGGCGCCGTTAACTATGGCTACACCTTC.

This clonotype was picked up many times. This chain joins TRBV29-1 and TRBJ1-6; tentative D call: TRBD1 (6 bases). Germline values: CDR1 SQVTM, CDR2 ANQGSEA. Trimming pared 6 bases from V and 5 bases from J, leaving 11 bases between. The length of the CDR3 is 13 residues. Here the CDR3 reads CSVGTGNNSPLHF. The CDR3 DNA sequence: TGCAGCGTCGGAACAGGGAATAATTCACCCCTCCACTTT. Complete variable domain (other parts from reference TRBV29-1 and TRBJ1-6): SAVISQKPSRDICQRGTSLTIQCQVDSQVTMMFWYRQQPGQSLTLIATANQGSEATYESGFVIDKFPISRPNLTFSTLTVSNMSPEDSSIYLCSVGTGNNSPLHFGNGTRLTVT.

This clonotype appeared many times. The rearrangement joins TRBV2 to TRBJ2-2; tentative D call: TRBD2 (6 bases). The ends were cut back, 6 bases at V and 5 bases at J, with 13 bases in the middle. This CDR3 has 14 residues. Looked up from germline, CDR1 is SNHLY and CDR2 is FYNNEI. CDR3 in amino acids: CASRQEGQTGELFF. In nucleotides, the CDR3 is TGTGCCAGCAGACAGGAGGGCCAAACCGGGGAGCTGTTTTTT.

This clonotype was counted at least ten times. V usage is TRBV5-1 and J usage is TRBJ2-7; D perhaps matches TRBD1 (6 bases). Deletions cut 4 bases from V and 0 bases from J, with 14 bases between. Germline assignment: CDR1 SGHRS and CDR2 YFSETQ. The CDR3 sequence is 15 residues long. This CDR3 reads CASSQNTGSSYEQYF. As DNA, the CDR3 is TGCGCCAGCAGCCAGAACACAGGGAGCTCCTACGAGCAGTACTTC.

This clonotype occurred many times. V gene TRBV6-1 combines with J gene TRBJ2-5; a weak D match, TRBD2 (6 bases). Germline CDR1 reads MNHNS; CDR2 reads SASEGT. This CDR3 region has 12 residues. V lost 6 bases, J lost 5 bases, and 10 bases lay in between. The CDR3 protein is CASSGSQETQYF. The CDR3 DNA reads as TGTGCCAGCAGCGGGAGTCAGGAGACCCAGTACTTC.

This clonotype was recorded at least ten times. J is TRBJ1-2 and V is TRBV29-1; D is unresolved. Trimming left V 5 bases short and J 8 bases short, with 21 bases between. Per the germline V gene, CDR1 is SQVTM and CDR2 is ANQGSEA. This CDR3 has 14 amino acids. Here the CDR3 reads CSVSEAAAPGGYTF. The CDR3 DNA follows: TGCAGCGTTTCGGAAGCGGCAGCCCCCGGGGGCTACACCTTC.

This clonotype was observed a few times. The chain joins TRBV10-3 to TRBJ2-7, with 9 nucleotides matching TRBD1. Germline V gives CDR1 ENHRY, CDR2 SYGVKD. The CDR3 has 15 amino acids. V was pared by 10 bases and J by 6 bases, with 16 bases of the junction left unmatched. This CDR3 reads CATSGWGTGNFEQYF. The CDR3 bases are TGTGCCACTTCGGGTTGGGGGACAGGGAATTTCGAGCAGTACTTC.

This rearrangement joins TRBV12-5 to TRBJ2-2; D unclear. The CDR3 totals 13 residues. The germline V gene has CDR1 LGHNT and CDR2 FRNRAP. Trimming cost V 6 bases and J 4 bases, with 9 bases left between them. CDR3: CASGNTITGELFF. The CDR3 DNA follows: TGTGCTAGTGGAAACACGATCACCGGGGAGCTGTTTTTT.

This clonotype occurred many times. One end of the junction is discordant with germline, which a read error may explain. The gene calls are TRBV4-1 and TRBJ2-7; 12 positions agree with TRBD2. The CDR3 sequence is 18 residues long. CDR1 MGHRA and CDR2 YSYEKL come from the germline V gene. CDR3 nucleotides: TGCGCCAGCAGCCACCCTAGGGCTAGCGGGGGGGACGACTACGGGCAGTACTTC. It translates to CASSHPRASGGDDYGQYF.

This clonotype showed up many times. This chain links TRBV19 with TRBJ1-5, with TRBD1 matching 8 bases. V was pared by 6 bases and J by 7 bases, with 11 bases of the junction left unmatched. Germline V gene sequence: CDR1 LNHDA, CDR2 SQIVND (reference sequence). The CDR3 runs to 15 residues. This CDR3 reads CASSKPGQVVQPQHF. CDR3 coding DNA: TGTGCCAGTAGCAAGCCGGGACAGGTTGTGCAGCCCCAGCATTTT.

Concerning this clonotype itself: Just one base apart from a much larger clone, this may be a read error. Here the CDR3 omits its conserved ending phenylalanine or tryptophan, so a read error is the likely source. Written as DNA, the CDR3 is TGTGCCAGCAGTTGGTCTGGGGCGGCCACTGAAGCTTTCCTT. It specifies CASSWSGAATEAFL. The rearrangement uses TRBV12-3 or TRBV12-4 and TRBJ1-1, with D possibly TRBD1 on 5 matching bases. Trimming left V 4 bases short and J 4 bases short, with 13 bases between. The CDR3 has 14 amino acids.

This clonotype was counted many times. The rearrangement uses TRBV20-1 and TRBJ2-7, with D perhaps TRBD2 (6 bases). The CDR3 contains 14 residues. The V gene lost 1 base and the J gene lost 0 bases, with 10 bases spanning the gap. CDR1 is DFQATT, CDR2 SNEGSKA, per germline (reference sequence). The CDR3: CSARVSGDSYEQYF. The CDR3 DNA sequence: TGCAGTGCTAGAGTTAGCGGAGACTCCTACGAGCAGTACTTC.

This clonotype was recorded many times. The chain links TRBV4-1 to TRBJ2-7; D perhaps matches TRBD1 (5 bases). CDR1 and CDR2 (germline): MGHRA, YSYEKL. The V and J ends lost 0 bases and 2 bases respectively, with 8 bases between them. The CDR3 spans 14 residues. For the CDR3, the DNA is TGCGCCAGCAGCCAAGAGCCAGGGCCCTACGAGCAGTACTTC. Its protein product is CASSQEPGPYEQYF.

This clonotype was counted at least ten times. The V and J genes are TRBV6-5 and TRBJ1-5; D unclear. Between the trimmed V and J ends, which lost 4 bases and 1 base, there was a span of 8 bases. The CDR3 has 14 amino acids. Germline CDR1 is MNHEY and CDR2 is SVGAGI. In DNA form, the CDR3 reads TGTGCCAGCAGTTCCCTGAAGAGCAATCAGCCCCAGCATTTT. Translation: CASSSLKSNQPQHF.

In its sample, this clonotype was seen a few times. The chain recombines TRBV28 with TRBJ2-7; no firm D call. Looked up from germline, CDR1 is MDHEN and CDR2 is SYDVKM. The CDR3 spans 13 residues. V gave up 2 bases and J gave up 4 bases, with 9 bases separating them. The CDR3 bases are TGTGCCAGCAGTTTACCAGTTGTATACGAGCAGTACTTC. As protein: CASSLPVVYEQYF.

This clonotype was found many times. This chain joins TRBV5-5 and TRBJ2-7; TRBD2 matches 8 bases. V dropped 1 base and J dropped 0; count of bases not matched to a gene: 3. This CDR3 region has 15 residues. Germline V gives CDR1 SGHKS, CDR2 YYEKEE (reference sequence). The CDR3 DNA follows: TGTGCCAGCAGCTTGACGGGGGGGAGCTCCTACGAGCAGTACTTC. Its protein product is CASSLTGGSSYEQYF. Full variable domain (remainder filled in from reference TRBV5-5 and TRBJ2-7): DAGVTQSPTHLIKTRGQQVTLRCSPISGHKSVSWYQQVLGQGPQFIFQYYEKEERGRGNFPDRFSARQFPNYSSELNVNALLLGDSALYLCASSLTGGSSYEQYFGPGTRLTVT.

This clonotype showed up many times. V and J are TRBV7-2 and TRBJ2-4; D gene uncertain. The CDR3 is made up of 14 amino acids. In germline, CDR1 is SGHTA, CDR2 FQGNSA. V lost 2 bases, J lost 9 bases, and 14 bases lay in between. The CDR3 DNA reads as TGTGCCAGCAGCTTAAATGCCGGAGAAGGCATTCAGTACTTC. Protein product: CASSLNAGEGIQYF.